One and the same sample provided the 17 T cell receptor beta chains below, sequenced in a study of Graves' ophthalmopathy and Graves' hyperthyroidism. Scientists amplified the TCR beta CDR3 regions from RNA transcripts. Scientists carried out first-round RT-PCR using HTBI primers and then a second-round multiplex PCR. TCRdb fed the multiplex PCR reads into MiXCR, producing one record per CDR3 protein. The table shows over 200,000 distinct CDR3 sequences, with roughly 29% occurring only once. The sequencing input was peripheral blood. These receptor sequences come from a man between 45 and 60 years old with Graves' ophthalmopathy.

This clonotype was picked up many times. The V call is TRBV28, the J call TRBJ2-7; 10 nucleotides align to TRBD1. V lost 5 bases to trimming and J lost 4 bases; unmatched junction nucleotides: 8. Germline values: CDR1 MDHEN, CDR2 SYDVKM. The CDR3 is 15 residues long. The CDR3, as DNA: TGTGCCAGCAGTCTACCGGGACAGGGGACGTACGAGCAGTACTTC. Translation: CASSLPGQGTYEQYF.

This clonotype was detected many times. The chain joins TRBV6-2 or TRBV6-3 to TRBJ2-7; D unresolved. This CDR3 contains 17 residues. Per germline, CDR1 MNHEY and CDR2 SVGEGT. V gave up 8 bases and J gave up 3 bases, with 26 bases separating them. The CDR3 DNA sequence: TGTGCCAGCGCGCTTCCGACCCTTGGCGACGGCGGCTACGAGCAGTACTTC. Translated, it gives CASALPTLGDGGYEQYF.

This clonotype was counted at least ten times. The chain recombines TRBV7-2 with TRBJ2-7; D remains unclear. The V and J ends lost 1 base and 6 bases respectively, with 19 bases between them. CDR1 is SGHTA, CDR2 FQGNSA, per germline. The CDR3 extends over 16 amino acids. The DNA for the CDR3 is TGTGCCAGCAGCTTAGTAATACCGGGCCCAACTACCGAGCAGTACTTC. Its translation: CASSLVIPGPTTEQYF. The full variable domain, rest sourced from reference TRBV7-2 and TRBJ2-7, is GAGVSQSPSNKVTEKGKDVELRCDPISGHTALYWYRQSLGQGLEFLIYFQGNSAPDKSGLPSDRFSAERTGGSVSTLTIQRTQQEDSAVYLCASSLVIPGPTTEQYFGPGTRLTVT.

The CDR3 protein is CASSLSSPTFEQYF. The CDR3 DNA sequence: TGTGCCAGCAGTTTGAGCAGTCCTACGTTTGAGCAGTACTTC. The rearrangement joins TRBV27 to TRBJ2-7; D unresolved. V lost 3 bases and J lost 7, with 16 bases in between. The CDR3 sequence is 14 residues long. From germline, CDR1 is MNHEY and CDR2 SMNVEV (reference sequence).

In its sample, this clonotype was seen many times. The V call is TRBV9, the J call TRBJ2-6; no firm D call. Trimming pared 4 bases from V and 1 base from J, leaving 3 bases between. Germline V CDR1 and CDR2: SGDLS, YYNGEE. This CDR3 contains 13 residues. Here the CDR3 reads CASSTSGANVLTF. Here the CDR3 DNA reads TGTGCCAGCAGCACGTCTGGGGCCAACGTCCTGACTTTC.

The sample holds many counts of this clonotype. The chain carries TRBV15 and TRBJ1-5; D is perhaps TRBD1 (5 bases). V lost 0 bases and J 2 bases, leaving 11 bases between the germline ends. Germline assignment: CDR1 LNHNV and CDR2 YYDKDF (reference sequence). The CDR3 loop spans 16 amino acids. In DNA form, the CDR3 reads TGTGCCACCAGCAGAGATAAAAGGGGTGGCAATCAGCCCCAGCATTTT. Its translation: CATSRDKRGGNQPQHF. The full variable domain, completed using reference TRBV15 and TRBJ1-5, is DAMVIQNPRYQVTQFGKPVTLSCSQTLNHNVMYWYQQKSSQAPKLLFHYYDKDFNNEADTPDNFQSRRPNTSFCFLDIRSPGLGDTAMYLCATSRDKRGGNQPQHFGDGTRLSIL.

This clonotype showed up just once. The rearrangement joins TRBV28 to TRBJ2-7, with 9 bases lining up with TRBD2. This CDR3 is built from 15 residues. CDR1 MDHEN and CDR2 SYDVKM come from the germline V gene. J gave up 1 base and V 3 bases, and 4 bases lay outside the gene matches. CDR3 in amino acids: CASSFLAGGSYEQYF. DNA for the CDR3: TGTGCCAGCAGTTTCCTCGCGGGGGGGTCCTACGAGCAGTACTTC.

This clonotype was detected ten times or more. The rearrangement uses TRBV2 and TRBJ2-7; 7 bases are a match to TRBD1. The germline gives CDR1 SNHLY, CDR2 FYNNEI. The CDR3 loop spans 14 amino acids. Trimming removed 8 bases from V and 4 bases from J; junction bases left unmatched: 11. The CDR3 sequence: CASAPGTEVYEQYF. CDR3 nucleotide sequence: TGTGCCAGCGCTCCCGGGACAGAGGTGTACGAGCAGTACTTC.

This clonotype showed up just a few times. The chain has TRBV20-1 and TRBJ2-7, with 10 bases fitting TRBD1. The V segment lost 6 bases and the J segment 4 bases; nucleotides outside the gene matches: 15. The CDR3 has 16 residues. Looked up from germline, CDR1 is DFQATT and CDR2 is SNEGSKA (reference sequence). CDR3 loop: CSAQTGTGVQRYEQYF. DNA for the CDR3: TGCAGTGCCCAAACCGGGACAGGGGTTCAGCGGTACGAGCAGTACTTC.

This clonotype was detected many times. V gene TRBV18 combines with J gene TRBJ2-7; 11 bases fit TRBD1. V lost 7 bases, J lost 4 bases, and 3 bases stayed unmatched. CDR3 length: 13 amino acids. Germline assignment: CDR1 KGHSH and CDR2 LQKENI. This CDR3 is CASFGQGAYEQYF. In nucleotides, the CDR3 is TGTGCCAGCTTCGGACAGGGGGCTTACGAGCAGTACTTC. The whole variable domain, filled in from reference TRBV18 and TRBJ2-7, reads NAGVMQNPRHLVRRRGQEARLRCSPMKGHSHVYWYRQLPEEGLKFMVYLQKENIIDESGMPKERFSAEFPKEGPSILRIQQVVRGDSAAYFCASFGQGAYEQYFGPGTRLTVT.

CDR3 nucleotides: TGTGCCAGCAGCCAAGATATATTTGGACAGATGAACACTGAAGCTTTCTTT. As protein: CASSQDIFGQMNTEAFF. The chain links TRBV3-1 to TRBJ1-1; weak D call: TRBD1 (6 bases). The CDR3 runs 17 residues. Per germline, CDR1 LGHDT and CDR2 YNNKEL (reference sequence). Trimming shortened V by 0 bases and J by 0 bases, and 14 bases separated the two germline ends.

This clonotype has a handful of counts. The V and J genes are TRBV10-3 and TRBJ2-7, with 7 nucleotides matching TRBD1. Germline V gene sequence: CDR1 ENHRY, CDR2 SYGVKD. V lost 4 bases and J lost 7; bases outside the gene matches: 16. The CDR3 runs to 16 residues. The CDR3 DNA reads as TGTGCCATCAGTGGATCTGTACCGGGACAGACGGGGGAGCAGTACTTC. Translation: CAISGSVPGQTGEQYF.

This clonotype was seen ten or more times. The V gene is TRBV28, the J gene TRBJ2-7; TRBD1 matches at 7 bases. V gave up 2 bases and J gave up 3 bases; unmatched junction bases: 7. This CDR3 is 15 amino acids long. CDR1 MDHEN and CDR2 SYDVKM come from the germline V gene. The CDR3 DNA reads as TGTGCCAGCAGTTTAACCATGGGACAGTACTACGAGCAGTACTTC. This encodes CASSLTMGQYYEQYF. The full variable domain, completed using reference TRBV28 and TRBJ2-7, is DVKVTQSSRYLVKRTGEKVFLECVQDMDHENMFWYRQDPGLGLRLIYFSYDVKMKEKGDIPEGYSVSREKKERFSLILESASTNQTSMYLCASSLTMGQYYEQYFGPGTRLTVT.

This clonotype was found many times. This chain connects TRBV30 to TRBJ2-5; 8 bases line up with TRBD2. Germline CDR1 GTSNPN, CDR2 SVGIG (reference sequence). The CDR3 sequence is 13 residues long. With 5 bases clipped from V and 7 bases from J, the junction kept 9 bases outside the gene matches. The CDR3, as DNA: TGTGCCTGGGAGACGAGCGGGAGTGCGACCCAGTACTTC. This sequence encodes CAWETSGSATQYF.

This chain links TRBV25-1 with TRBJ2-5; either TRBD1 or TRBD2 may fit D (6 bases each). The germline CDR1 and CDR2 sequences are MGHDK and SYGVNS. The CDR3 is 14 residues long. Trimming took 4 bases from V and 2 from J, leaving 11 bases between them. CDR3 loop: CASSVAGHQETQYF. The CDR3 region has the DNA TGTGCCAGCAGTGTGGCGGGACATCAAGAGACCCAGTACTTC. Filled out from reference TRBV25-1 and TRBJ2-5, the complete variable domain reads EADIYQTPRYLVIGTGKKITLECSQTMGHDKMYWYQQDPGMELHLIHYSYGVNSTEKGDLSSESTVSRIRTEHFPLTLESARPSHTSQYLCASSVAGHQETQYFGPGTRLLVL.

This clonotype has at least ten counts. V gene TRBV4-3 combines with J gene TRBJ2-2; D gene ambiguous. This CDR3 region has 15 residues. Per germline, CDR1 LGHNA and CDR2 YSLEER. The ends were cut back, 1 base at V and 2 bases at J, with 8 bases in the middle. This CDR3 is CASSQGNSNTGELFF. The CDR3, as DNA: TGCGCCAGCAGCCAAGGGAACAGCAACACCGGGGAGCTGTTTTTT.

This clonotype has only a few counts. The chain is built from TRBV20-1 and TRBJ1-5, with TRBD1 as a possible D gene (6 bases). CDR1 and CDR2 (germline): DFQATT, SNEGSKA (reference sequence). The CDR3 totals 13 residues. With 6 bases removed from V and 4 bases from J, the gap between germline ends came to 13 bases. DNA for the CDR3: TGCAGTGCACTGGACAGCCTGAATCAGCCCCAGCATTTT. This gives the protein CSALDSLNQPQHF.